The 26 T cell receptor beta chains below all came from one sample that was sequenced in a study of beta chain features in type 1 diabetes. Since all of the isolated RNA was reverse transcribed, expressed TCRB transcripts were what got sequenced. TCRdb's copy holds only in-frame clones and misses some; the assay was immunoSEQ multiplex PCR. In the table there are fewer than 900,000 clones, about a sixth of which are singletons. What was sequenced was naive CD4+ T cells from blood. The source is a woman aged 18-35 years in good health.

This clone showed up just a few times. This chain joins TRBV7-2 and TRBJ1-2, with 10 bases lining up with TRBD1. Germline V lookup: CDR1 SGHTA, CDR2 FQGNSA. Trimming removed 6 bases from V and 5 bases from J; junction bases left unmatched: 6. The length of the CDR3 is 14 residues. The CDR3 sequence: CASRRGQGYYGYTF. For the CDR3, the DNA is TGTGCCAGCAGGCGGGGACAGGGGTATTATGGCTACACCTTC.

The rearrangement joins TRBV5-1 to TRBJ2-2, with TRBD2 identical over 8 bases. The CDR3 runs 14 residues. V was pared by 4 bases and J by 7 bases, with 6 bases of the junction left unmatched. Germline CDR1 reads SGHRS; CDR2 reads YFSETQ. The CDR3 region is CASSPGTSGGELFF. CDR3 coding DNA: TGCGCCAGCAGCCCAGGAACTAGCGGCGGGGAGCTGTTTTTT.

This clone turned up a few times. V and J are TRBV4-3 and TRBJ2-1, with D tentatively TRBD1 (6 bases). Germline V gene data show CDR1 as LGHNA and CDR2 as YSLEER. Trimming pared 8 bases from V and 3 bases from J, leaving 17 bases between. The CDR3 is 15 amino acids. The CDR3 protein is CASSQAGTLYNEQFF. The CDR3 coding sequence is TGCGCCAGCTCCCAGGCCGGGACACTCTACAATGAGCAGTTCTTC.

A few counts support this clone. The CDR3 is CAISEMGGLYGYTF. As DNA, the CDR3 is TGTGCCATCAGTGAAATGGGGGGCCTCTATGGCTACACCTTC. The V gene is TRBV10-3, the J gene TRBJ1-2; D possibly corresponds to TRBD1 (6 bases). This CDR3 is built from 14 residues. V lost 3 bases and J 4 bases, leaving 12 bases between the germline ends. The V gene's germline CDR1 is ENHRY and CDR2 SYGVKD.

The chain joins TRBV7-2 to TRBJ2-2, with D uncertain. Germline lookup yields CDR1 SGHTA and CDR2 FQGNSA. CDR3 length: 17 amino acids. Trimming took off 5 bases at V and 0 bases at J, with 16 bases between the two ends. In DNA form, the CDR3 reads TGTGCCAGCAGCACCTCCGTGGCACTCACGAACACCGGGGAGCTGTTTTTT. Translated: CASSTSVALTNTGELFF.

This chain links TRBV29-1 with TRBJ2-5; D is tentatively TRBD1 or TRBD2 (5 bases each). From germline, CDR1 is SQVTM and CDR2 ANQGSEA. Trimming took 0 bases from V and 5 from J, leaving 16 bases between them. The CDR3 has 15 residues. DNA of the CDR3: TGCAGCGTTGAAGAACGTGGGGTGGGGGTTGAGACCCAGTACTTC. It codes for CSVEERGVGVETQYF.

The rearrangement joins TRBV5-1 to TRBJ2-1; 9 bases are a match to TRBD1. V trimming: 3 bases; J trimming: 6 bases; junction bases outside the gene matches: 10. Germline V gene data show CDR1 as SGHRS and CDR2 as YFSETQ. This CDR3 region has 16 residues. The DNA of the CDR3 is TGCGCCAGCAGCTACTTGACAGGGGGTGTAGGCAATGAGCAGTTCTTC. It codes for CASSYLTGGVGNEQFF.

The V call is TRBV19, the J call TRBJ2-1; D is perhaps TRBD2 (6 bases). CDR1 and CDR2 (germline): LNHDA, SQIVND (reference sequence). The CDR3 has 15 amino acids. V was clipped by 2 bases and J by 7 bases, with 15 bases between them. The CDR3 loop reads CASSIRMGGRNEQFF. The CDR3 DNA follows: TGTGCCAGTAGTATAAGAATGGGGGGACGGAATGAGCAGTTCTTC.

The chain couples TRBV7-2 to TRBJ1-1; TRBD1 matches 8 bases. Germline trimming cut 5 bases from V and 4 bases from J; bases unmatched to any gene: 9. This CDR3 comprises 15 residues. The germline V gene has CDR1 SGHTA and CDR2 FQGNSA. In nucleotides, the CDR3 is TGTGCCAGCAGCACCCGGACGACAGGGGTCACTGAAGCTTTCTTT. This sequence encodes CASSTRTTGVTEAFF.

The J gene is TRBJ2-1, the V gene TRBV4-3; 8 bases match TRBD2. Germline V lookup: CDR1 LGHNA, CDR2 YSLEER. The junction had 5 bases not matched to a gene; V was cut back by 0 bases and J by 4 bases. This CDR3 has 16 amino acids. The CDR3: CASSQDVAGWYNEQFF. CDR3 DNA: TGCGCCAGCAGCCAAGACGTAGCGGGATGGTACAATGAGCAGTTCTTC.

The chain uses TRBV21-1 and TRBJ2-7; the table names TRBD2, a call not compared with the DNA. TRBV21-1 is recorded as a pseudogene. The CDR3 totals 14 residues. CDR3 nucleotide sequence: TGTGCCAGCAGCCTGGCTAGAATCTCCTACGAGCAGTACTTC. Translated, it gives CASSLARISYEQYF.

This clone was counted only a few times. The V call is TRBV14, the J call TRBJ2-3; 9 bases line up with TRBD2. The CDR3 loop spans 15 amino acids. V lost 5 bases and J lost 7; bases outside the gene matches: 10. Germline lookup yields CDR1 SGHDN and CDR2 FVKESK. The CDR3 nucleotides read TGTGCCAGCAGCTGGTATAGCGGGAGTTCATATACGCAGTATTTT. Protein: CASSWYSGSSYTQYF.

The CDR3 protein is CASSLNPRDHADTGELFF. The CDR3 coding sequence is TGTGCCAGCAGCTTAAACCCCCGGGACCACGCCGACACCGGGGAGCTGTTTTTT. V gene TRBV7-2 combines with J gene TRBJ2-2; D tentatively reads TRBD1 or TRBD2 (5 bases each). V lost 2 bases and J lost 3, with 19 bases in between. Germline V CDR1 and CDR2: SGHTA, FQGNSA. CDR3 length equals 18 residues.

The chain is built from TRBV19 and TRBJ2-6; a possible D gene is TRBD2 (5 bases). The CDR3 runs to 16 residues. Trimming left V 3 bases short and J 0 bases short, with 9 bases between. Germline V gene data show CDR1 as LNHDA and CDR2 as SQIVND (reference sequence). Written as DNA, the CDR3 is TGTGCCAGTAGTATGTGGACTTCCTCTGGGGCCAACGTCCTGACTTTC. Amino acid sequence: CASSMWTSSGANVLTF.

There are a few counts of this clone. The rearrangement joins TRBV28 to TRBJ2-7; 7 positions agree with TRBD2. Germline V lookup: CDR1 MDHEN, CDR2 SYDVKM. The CDR3 has 16 amino acids. V shed 2 bases, J shed 0 bases, and the junction held 7 bases outside the gene matches. The CDR3: CASSLAGRGVSYEQYF. In DNA form, the CDR3 reads TGTGCCAGCAGTTTAGCCGGCCGGGGGGTCTCCTACGAGCAGTACTTC.

In its sample, this clone was seen a few times. The chain uses TRBV6-6 and TRBJ2-2; D possibly corresponds to TRBD2 (6 bases). The germline gives CDR1 MNHNY, CDR2 SVGAGI (reference sequence). V shed 8 bases and J shed 3 bases, with 13 bases lying between them. The CDR3 covers 14 residues. The CDR3 nucleotides read TGTGCCAGCGTTCGGGAGTACGACACCGGGGAGCTGTTTTTT. Protein product: CASVREYDTGELFF.

CDR3 bases: TGTGCCAGCAGTTACTCAGAGGGAGGGTCCGACGAGCAGTACTTC. Encoded protein: CASSYSEGGSDEQYF. The gene calls are TRBV6-5 and TRBJ2-5, with TRBD2 matching 7 bases. The J call could be wrong; TRBJ2-7 is a better fit for the DNA end. In germline, CDR1 is MNHEY, CDR2 SVGAGI. The CDR3 contains 15 residues.

The rearrangement links TRBV28 to TRBJ1-2; D is perhaps TRBD1 (6 bases). There are 13 residues in the CDR3. V lost 3 bases to trimming and J lost 4 bases, with 9 bases between them. Germline CDR1 MDHEN, CDR2 SYDVKM. CDR3 sequence reads: CASSLGASYGYTF. Written as DNA, the CDR3 is TGTGCCAGCAGTTTGGGGGCCAGCTATGGCTACACCTTC.

The V and J genes are TRBV27 and TRBJ2-5; 11 nucleotides agree with TRBD2. This CDR3 comprises 14 residues. The V segment lost 6 bases and the J segment 4 bases; nucleotides outside the gene matches: 4. Germline-derived CDR1 and CDR2 are MNHEY and SMNVEV (reference sequence). DNA for the CDR3: TGTGCCAGCAGAAAACTAGCGGGAGTAGAGACCCAGTACTTC. Encoded protein: CASRKLAGVETQYF.

This clone appeared a few times. The chain uses TRBV6-5 and TRBJ2-3; TRBD2 matches 10 bases. The junction had 7 bases not matched to a gene; V was cut back by 0 bases and J by 7 bases. The CDR3 consists of 16 residues. Germline V CDR1 and CDR2: MNHEY, SVGAGI. The CDR3, as DNA: TGTGCCAGCAGTTACTCGGCTAGCGGGAGCAGGCATACGCAGTATTTT. Protein: CASSYSASGSRHTQYF.

The genes are TRBV18 and TRBJ1-1; 7 bases line up with TRBD1. Germline loops: CDR1 KGHSH, CDR2 LQKENI. The CDR3 is 16 amino acids. Trimming at V came to 1 base and at J to 4 bases, leaving 9 bases not matched to a gene. The CDR3 nucleotides are TGTGCCAGCTCACCACAAACGGACAGGCAAGGCACTGAAGCTTTCTTT. It codes for CASSPQTDRQGTEAFF. Variable domain in full (rest from reference TRBV18 and TRBJ1-1): NAGVMQNPRHLVRRRGQEARLRCSPMKGHSHVYWYRQLPEEGLKFMVYLQKENIIDESGMPKERFSAEFPKEGPSILRIQQVVRGDSAAYFCASSPQTDRQGTEAFFGQGTRLTVV.

Concerning this clone itself: This CDR3 is also generated by other DNA sequences in the sample. The chain is built from TRBV9 and TRBJ2-5; D gene ambiguous. The CDR3 totals 13 residues. Germline CDR1 SGDLS, CDR2 YYNGEE. Trimming cost V 0 bases and J 5 bases, with 8 bases left between them. The CDR3 DNA is TGTGCCAGCAGCGTAGATTCTCGGGAGACCCAGTACTTC. Its protein is CASSVDSRETQYF.

This rearrangement joins TRBV7-2 to TRBJ2-1, with TRBD2 identical over 10 bases. The CDR3 totals 14 residues. V dropped 4 bases and J dropped 3; count of bases not matched to a gene: 0. The germline V gene has CDR1 SGHTA and CDR2 FQGNSA. The CDR3 here is CASSWTSGYNEQFF. In nucleotides, the CDR3 is TGTGCCAGCAGCTGGACTAGCGGCTACAATGAGCAGTTCTTC. The variable domain in full, with the rest retrieved from reference TRBV7-2 and TRBJ2-1, is GAGVSQSPSNKVTEKGKDVELRCDPISGHTALYWYRQSLGQGLEFLIYFQGNSAPDKSGLPSDRFSAERTGGSVSTLTIQRTQQEDSAVYLCASSWTSGYNEQFFGPGTRLTVL.

V is TRBV15 and J is TRBJ1-1; unclear D gene. This CDR3 has 13 amino acids. Germline values: CDR1 LNHNV, CDR2 YYDKDF (reference sequence). The V end was cut by 3 bases, the J end by 0 bases, with 5 bases between. The CDR3 DNA follows: TGTGCCACCAGCAGCCGACTGAACACTGAAGCTTTCTTT. Amino acids: CATSSRLNTEAFF.

This sequence joins TRBV19 and TRBJ1-1, with TRBD1 identical over 11 bases. V trimming: 7 bases; J trimming: 3 bases; junction bases outside the gene matches: 19. The CDR3 extends over 19 amino acids. Germline V gives CDR1 LNHDA, CDR2 SQIVND (reference sequence). The CDR3 sequence is CASMSPYLGQGATDTEAFF. The CDR3 DNA is TGTGCCAGTATGTCGCCCTATCTAGGACAGGGGGCCACCGACACTGAAGCTTTCTTT.

V usage is TRBV28 and J usage is TRBJ1-5; no reliable D call. This CDR3 is 15 amino acids long. CDR1 and CDR2 (germline): MDHEN, SYDVKM. The V gene lost 7 bases and the J gene lost 3 bases, with 16 bases spanning the gap. The CDR3 here is CASMYRAKFNQPQHF. The CDR3 nucleotides read TGTGCCAGCATGTATCGGGCCAAGTTCAATCAGCCCCAGCATTTT.